The 23 T cell receptor beta chains presented below share a single source sample, sequenced in a study of breast tumors, draining lymph nodes, adjacent tissues. The lymph nodes were axillary draining lymph nodes from breast cancer patients. One entry per CDR3 protein, called by TCRdb with MiXCR from the multiplex PCR reads. The sample includes around 190,000 distinct CDR3 sequences, around a third of them seen just once. Source material: axillary lymph node tissue. The receptors come from a female donor with breast cancer. Some clones in this sample may be carry-over from other donors' samples.

This chain links TRBV12-3 or TRBV12-4 with TRBJ1-4; 7 bases are shared with TRBD1. V was clipped by 8 bases and J by 8 bases; unmatched bases: 8. This CDR3 contains 13 residues. The CDR3 nucleotides read TGTGCCAGCCAGGGGGACATGGGGGAAAAACTGTTTTTT. Protein: CASQGDMGEKLFF.

In this sample, this clonotype turned up many times. In DNA, the CDR3 is TGTGCCAGCAGCCCAGGGACAGGGGGTGCACCCTACGAGCAGTACTTC. Its translation is CASSPGTGGAPYEQYF. This sequence joins TRBV7-3 and TRBJ2-7, with 11 bases lining up with TRBD1. The CDR3 loop spans 16 amino acids. CDR1 and CDR2 from the germline V gene are SGHTA and FQGTGA. J gave up 2 bases and V 5 bases, and 8 bases lay outside the gene matches.

There are a few counts of this clonotype. J is TRBJ1-4 and V is TRBV27; D may be TRBD1 (6 bases). This CDR3 is 19 amino acids long. The V and J ends lost 6 bases and 0 bases respectively, with 23 bases between them. Germline assignment: CDR1 MNHEY and CDR2 SMNVEV (reference sequence). The CDR3 loop reads CASRTSLDRPMTTNEKLFF. The DNA of the CDR3 is TGTGCCAGCAGAACAAGCTTGGACAGACCTATGACAACTAATGAAAAACTGTTTTTT.

This clonotype was recorded at least ten times. In nucleotides, the CDR3 is TGTGCCAGCAGCTTGGGACAGCCCAACTATGGCTACACCTTC. It yields the protein CASSLGQPNYGYTF. V and J are TRBV5-8 and TRBJ1-2; maybe TRBD1 (5 bases). Germline V gene data show CDR1 as SGHTS and CDR2 as YDEGEE. The V end lost 0 bases, the J end lost 2 bases, and 8 bases lay between the germline ends. CDR3 size: 14 residues.

This clonotype was found many times. The chain carries TRBV9 and TRBJ2-2; 9 positions match TRBD1. There are 18 residues in the CDR3. V gave up 3 bases and J gave up 2 bases; unmatched junction bases: 11. Germline loops: CDR1 SGDLS, CDR2 YYNGEE. CDR3 amino acids: CASSGRTGESSNTGELFF. CDR3 in DNA: TGTGCCAGCAGCGGAAGGACAGGGGAAAGTTCAAACACCGGGGAGCTGTTTTTT.

The rearrangement joins TRBV10-2 to TRBJ2-2, with 11 bases that match TRBD2. CDR1 and CDR2 from the germline V gene are WSHSY and SAAADI. The J segment lost 7 bases and the V segment lost 7 bases, leaving 11 bases of the junction unmatched. The CDR3 length is 16 residues. The CDR3 nucleotides are TGCGCCAGCACCGAGGAGTGGCTAGCGGGAGGCGGGGAGCTGTTTTTT. Residues: CASTEEWLAGGGELFF.

This clonotype was detected a few times. V usage is TRBV5-6 and J usage is TRBJ1-2; unclear D gene. Deletions cut 4 bases from V and 8 bases from J, with 18 bases between. In germline, CDR1 is SGHDT, CDR2 YYEEEE. This CDR3 contains 14 residues. CDR3: CASSGNNEGYGYTF. The CDR3 bases are TGTGCCAGCAGCGGCAACAATGAGGGTTACGGCTACACCTTC. The full variable domain, rest sourced from reference TRBV5-6 and TRBJ1-2, is DAGVTQSPTHLIKTRGQQVTLRCSPKSGHDTVSWYQQALGQGPQFIFQYYEEEERQRGNFPDRFSGHQFPNYSSELNVNALLLGDSALYLCASSGNNEGYGYTFGSGTRLTVV.

V and J are TRBV29-1 and TRBJ1-4, with D tentatively TRBD1 (5 bases). The germline V gene encodes CDR1 SQVTM and CDR2 ANQGSEA. V shed 8 bases and J shed 6 bases, with 16 bases lying between them. The CDR3 runs to 13 residues. In DNA form, the CDR3 reads TGCAGCTTGGTTTCAGGGTACGATGAAAAACTGTTTTTT. Protein: CSLVSGYDEKLFF.

This clonotype was picked up many times. This sequence joins TRBV29-1 and TRBJ2-3, with a possible D match to TRBD2 (5 bases). The CDR3 sequence is 14 residues long. The V end lost 4 bases, the J end lost 2 bases, and 13 bases lay between the germline ends. Germline-derived CDR1 and CDR2 are SQVTM and ANQGSEA. The CDR3 sequence is CSVGGLTNTDTQYF. The DNA of the CDR3 is TGCAGCGTTGGAGGACTCACTAACACAGATACGCAGTATTTT.

This sequence joins TRBV28 and TRBJ1-1; no clear D gene. Germline loops: CDR1 MDHEN, CDR2 SYDVKM. This CDR3 spans 17 amino acids. Trimming took off 0 bases at V and 5 bases at J, with 19 bases between the two ends. CDR3 bases: TGTGCCAGCAGTTTATGGATGGGGAATAAGGGTGTGACTGAAGCTTTCTTT. Translated: CASSLWMGNKGVTEAFF.

This clonotype occurred many times. This rearrangement joins TRBV6-6 to TRBJ2-7; D might be TRBD1 or TRBD2, each matching 5 bases. This CDR3 is 15 amino acids long. V was pared by 0 bases and J by 2 bases, with 11 bases between. Per the germline V gene, CDR1 is MNHNY and CDR2 is SVGAGI (reference sequence). CDR3 region: CASSYSLVGAYEQYF. The CDR3, as DNA: TGTGCCAGCAGTTACTCTTTGGTGGGGGCCTACGAGCAGTACTTC.

Details on this clonotype: A read error may explain this, as a much larger clone is one base away. CDR3 nucleotide sequence: TGTGCCAGCAGCTATACTGCTGGGACCTTTGATAGAGGTACGCAGTATTTT. Its translation is CASSYTAGTFDRGTQYF. The rearrangement links TRBV11-2 to TRBJ2-3, with D perhaps TRBD1 or TRBD2 (5 bases each). Trimming shortened V by 4 bases and J by 8 bases, and 25 bases separated the two germline ends. Germline CDR1 reads SGHAT; CDR2 reads FQNNGV. The CDR3 spans 17 residues.

This clonotype came up many times. V usage is TRBV4-1 and J usage is TRBJ2-7; 8 bases fit TRBD2. The CDR3 extends over 14 amino acids. Trimming at V came to 5 bases and at J to 4 bases, leaving 7 bases not matched to a gene. The germline CDR1 and CDR2 sequences are MGHRA and YSYEKL. As DNA, the CDR3 is TGCGCCAGCAGCTACAGCGGGAGCGGGTACGAGCAGTACTTC. This translates into CASSYSGSGYEQYF.

This clonotype was detected many times. The CDR3 coding sequence is TGTGCCAGTAGAGAGACAGGGGACTATGGCTACACCTTC. It is translated as CASRETGDYGYTF. The chain joins TRBV19 to TRBJ1-2, with 8 bases aligning to TRBD1. This CDR3 has 13 residues. Germline CDR1 is LNHDA and CDR2 is SQIVND (reference sequence). V gave up 6 bases and J gave up 3 bases; unmatched junction bases: 3.

This clonotype was seen at least ten times. Here the CDR3 reads CAISETGVSGNTIYF. CDR3 sequence (DNA): TGTGCCATCAGTGAAACAGGGGTCTCTGGAAACACCATATATTTT. The V gene is TRBV10-3, the J gene TRBJ1-3; 7 bases match TRBD1. The length of the CDR3 is 15 residues. Looked up from germline, CDR1 is ENHRY and CDR2 is SYGVKD. With 3 bases clipped from V and 0 bases from J, the junction kept 2 bases outside the gene matches.

This clonotype showed up just a few times. The chain uses TRBV18 and TRBJ1-3; D not certain. V lost 0 bases and J 8 bases, leaving 14 bases between the germline ends. CDR1 and CDR2 (germline): KGHSH, LQKENI. The CDR3 loop spans 15 amino acids. The CDR3 DNA reads TGTGCCAGCTCACCACCGGAGACGGTATTTGACACCATATATTTT. Translation: CASSPPETVFDTIYF.

As concerns this clonotype: Its ends do not fully match the called genes, so a read error is possible. The chain carries TRBV9 and TRBJ2-1; 9 bases align to TRBD1. The CDR3 has 16 residues. Germline assignment: CDR1 SGDLS and CDR2 YYNGEE. The CDR3 nucleotides are TGTGCCAGCAGCGCAGCCGGACAGGGGTTCGGGAATGCGCAGTTCTTC. Translation: CASSAAGQGFGNAQFF.

This clonotype was observed many times. The J gene is TRBJ2-7, the V gene TRBV14; perhaps TRBD1 as D (6 bases). There are 16 residues in the CDR3. Trimming took off 3 bases at V and 0 bases at J, with 15 bases between the two ends. Germline loops: CDR1 SGHDN, CDR2 FVKESK. CDR3 nucleotides: TGTGCCAGCAGCCATCAATTAACAGGGAGCTCCTACGAGCAGTACTTC. Amino acids: CASSHQLTGSSYEQYF.

This clonotype was picked up many times. The genes are TRBV12-3 or TRBV12-4 and TRBJ1-6; D possibly corresponds to TRBD1 (6 bases). V was pared by 8 bases and J by 7 bases, with 15 bases between. The CDR3 is 14 amino acids. The CDR3 region has the DNA TGTGCCAGCGGATCCGGGGGCTGGAATTCACCCCTCCACTTT. Translation gives CASGSGGWNSPLHF.

About this clonotype: A read error may account for a junction end that differs from germline. The gene calls are TRBV7-9 and TRBJ1-2; D gene ambiguous. The CDR3 consists of 15 residues. Germline assignment: CDR1 SEHNR and CDR2 FQNEAQ (reference sequence). The CDR3 DNA reads TGTGCCAGCAGCTTATCCGTCGGCCTCTCCTCTGGCTACCCCTTC. Its protein product is CASSLSVGLSSGYPF.

The table lists this clonotype with many counts. The chain has TRBV12-3 or TRBV12-4 and TRBJ2-3; 9 bases match TRBD1. CDR3 length equals 16 residues. V lost 4 bases, J lost 3 bases, and 8 bases stayed unmatched. CDR3 sequence: CASSSNTGGWTDTQYF. The DNA of the CDR3 is TGTGCCAGCAGTTCCAATACAGGGGGCTGGACAGATACGCAGTATTTT.

As to this clonotype: An end of the junction differs from the germline gene, which may be a read error. The genes are TRBV9 and TRBJ1-4, with D uncertain. The CDR3 contains 15 residues. Germline CDR1 and CDR2: SGDLS and YYNGEE. CDR3 coding DNA: TGTGCCAGCAGCGTAGGAGAGTTCTCGGTTGAAACACTGTTTTTT. Its protein is CASSVGEFSVETLFF.

This clonotype was picked up many times. The chain links TRBV18 to TRBJ2-7; 7 positions agree with TRBD1. Germline loops: CDR1 KGHSH, CDR2 LQKENI. After removal of 2 bases from V and 0 bases from J, the junction contained 4 bases not matched to a gene. The CDR3 covers 15 residues. The CDR3 reads CASSPVSGGSYEQYF. CDR3 coding DNA: TGTGCCAGCTCACCAGTGTCAGGGGGCTCCTACGAGCAGTACTTC.